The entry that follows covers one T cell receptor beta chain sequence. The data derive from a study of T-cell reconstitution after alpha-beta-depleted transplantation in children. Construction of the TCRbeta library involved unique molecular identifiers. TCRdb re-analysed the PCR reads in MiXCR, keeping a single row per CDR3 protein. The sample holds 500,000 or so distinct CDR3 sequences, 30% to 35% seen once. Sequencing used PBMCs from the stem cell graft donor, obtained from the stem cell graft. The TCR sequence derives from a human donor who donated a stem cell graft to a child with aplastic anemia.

The CDR3 DNA reads as TGTGCCACCAGCAGAGATGAACCCGCTACCTACGAGCAGTACTTC. Translation gives CATSRDEPATYEQYF. The chain is built from TRBV15 and TRBJ2-7; no clear D. The germline gives CDR1 LNHNV, CDR2 YYDKDF (reference sequence). The CDR3 covers 15 residues. Trimming took off 0 bases at V and 2 bases at J, with 11 bases between the two ends.